The clone carrying this T cell receptor beta chain was recorded at least ten times. Germline CDR1 KGHSH, CDR2 LQKENI. The V and J ends lost 3 bases and 2 bases respectively, with 11 bases between them. The CDR3 length is 16 residues. This specimen belongs to a study of T cells of healthy individuals. In TCRdb, the 5' RACE reads were re-called with MiXCR into one record per CDR3 protein. The sample shows around 83,000 distinct CDR3 sequences, approximately 4.8% of them seen only once. The chain is built from TRBV18 and TRBJ1-6; no definite D call. This TCR came from a female donor in good health. The CDR3 reads CASSPYGRAYNSPLHF. The CDR3, as DNA: TGTGCCAGCTCACCTTATGGAAGGGCCTATAATTCACCCCTCCACTTT.